This T cell receptor beta chain is from a study of shared clonotypes between healthy human individuals. As for the study in general: Serving as donors were a couple of women and three men, whose ages spanned 18 to 49.

The CDR3 consists of 15 residues. Germline loops: CDR1 SGHDT, CDR2 YYEEEE. Trimming took off 3 bases at V and 5 bases at J, with 14 bases between the two ends. Here immunoSEQ multiplex PCR was the method, and the copy in TCRdb shows in-frame clones only, minus some. The table lists nearly 1 million clones, 76% of them singletons. This chain links TRBV5-6 with TRBJ1-4; D is uncertain. This TCR was recovered from a man younger than 35 in good health. The sample comprised memory CD4+ T cells sorted from blood. Stated subset: CD45RA-negative fraction. For the CDR3, the DNA is TGTGCCAGCAGCTCCCCAGGAGGAATGAATGAAAAACTGTTTTTT. Translation gives CASSSPGGMNEKLFF.